The clone carrying this T cell receptor (beta chain) was found a few times. Its antigen remains unknown. The CDR3 extends over 13 amino acids. V was shortened by 0 bases and J by 8 bases, with 9 bases between the two germline ends. Germline CDR1 reads SGDLS; CDR2 reads YYNGEE. This sample stems from a study of blood T cells in healthy people across ages. Next came a second PCR, run for roughly 6 to 11 cycles, which used a sample-barcoded 5' primer along with a J-beta primer mix. A template-switch adaptor containing 12 random nucleotides labeled each cDNA molecule. Using its own MiXCR run on the 5' RACE reads, TCRdb lists one record per CDR3 protein. The table has fewer than 1,000,000 distinct CDR3 sequences, around 42% seen once. Caucasian, healthy and from Russia, the donors were aged between roughly 6 and 95. General study points: Donor CMV status, an unknown factor, possibly confounded changes in expanded clonotypes.

This sequence was found in a man aged 55 to 70 in good health. The V gene is TRBV9, the J gene TRBJ2-1, with D hard to call. Material: blood. CDR3 sequence: CASSVEFSDEQFF. The CDR3 DNA follows: TGTGCCAGCAGCGTAGAGTTCAGCGATGAGCAGTTCTTC.